This T cell receptor beta chain is from a study of OX40 agonist ivuxolimab in advanced cancers. In terms of the full investigation: Ivuxolimab, which targeted the costimulatory receptor OX40 (CD134), was an agonistic, fully human IgG2 monoclonal antibody. Partial responses were achieved by three dose-escalation patients, of whom one had hepatocellular carcinoma and two had cutaneous melanoma. Patients were allowed to have had prior anti-PD-1, anti-PD-L1 or anti-CTLA-4 therapy, and approximately 40% of the dose-escalation patients had been treated with checkpoint inhibitors. In the dose-escalation cohort, around four fifths of patients were male, and the mean age was 60 years with a range of about 20 to 80. The point of sequencing TCRbeta in the periphery was to test whether ivuxolimab changed TCR sequence diversity and drove clonal T-cell expansion. Of the 50 to 55 dose-escalation patients, hepatocellular carcinoma was present in about 20, melanoma in approximately 15, renal cell carcinoma in 9 and head and neck cancer in 9. Intravenous ivuxolimab was administered to patients every 2 weeks at six dose levels: 0.01, 0.1, 0.3, 1.5, 3 and 10 mg/kg. The paper covers the monotherapy dose-escalation part of the phase I ivuxolimab trial, which included N of about 50 patients.

Per the germline V gene, MDHEN is the CDR1 and SYDVKM is the CDR2. The CDR3 sequence holds 16 residues, the cysteine and phenylalanine included. The sequence is cut down to CDR3 DNA, 48 bases in frame from base 1. Patients with autoimmune disease history or receiving systemic immunosuppression were excluded from the trial. Peripheral blood for TCR sequencing was collected from all dose cohorts at baseline, on cycle 4 day 1, and on cycle 7 day 1. Samples were obtained from an open-label, multicenter, first-in-human phase I dose-escalation trial of ivuxolimab. Adults with locally advanced or metastatic melanoma, renal cell, hepatocellular, or head and neck squamous cell carcinoma were enrolled in the trial. Before TCR sequencing, CD4+ T cells and CD8+ T cells from peripheral blood were sorted into separate populations. Study-wide conclusions, independent of this receptor: Low levels of normalized T-cell clonal expansion were also shown by some nonresponding patients. The antigen specificity of the peripheral T cells that underwent clonal expansion was not determined. In the 0.1-3.0 mg/kg groups, partial responders had among the lowest normalized peripheral clonal expansion, particularly in CD8+ T cells. After ivuxolimab, expanded clones were on average more numerous among CD8+ T cells than among CD4+ T cells. At doses from 0.1 to 3.0 mg/kg, clonal expansion was seen in both CD4+ and CD8+ blood T cells between baseline and week 6.

To sequence the TCRbeta CDR3 region, genomic DNA was isolated from the sorted cells. TCRbeta CDR3 regions were sequenced using the immunoSEQ Assay. TCRdb holds this immuneACCESS table with in-frame rearrangements only. Some clones are missing; in checked studies, unresolved V genes explain under half, and the rest has no known cause. The sample yields more than 95,000 clones; roughly 90% were counted once. The top ten clonotypes cover 0.25% to 0.35% of the sample. On this clone: Its antigen remains unidentified. No much larger clone is present one base from it, and per-base qualities are unavailable.

Specimen: CD4+ or CD8+ T cells sorted from blood, collected in a trial of the OX40 agonist ivuxolimab. The chain joins TRBV28 to TRBJ2-5; TRBD2 could be the D gene, as 6 bases match. The J call may be in error: the DNA end matches TRBJ2-7 better. The receptor's source is an adult with an advanced solid tumor such as melanoma, head and neck, liver or kidney cancer. CDR3 protein: CASSLWGRSTGYEQYF. The nucleotide sequence reads as follows: TGTGCCAGCAGTTTATGGGGGAGGTCAACGGGTTACGAGCAGTACTTC.